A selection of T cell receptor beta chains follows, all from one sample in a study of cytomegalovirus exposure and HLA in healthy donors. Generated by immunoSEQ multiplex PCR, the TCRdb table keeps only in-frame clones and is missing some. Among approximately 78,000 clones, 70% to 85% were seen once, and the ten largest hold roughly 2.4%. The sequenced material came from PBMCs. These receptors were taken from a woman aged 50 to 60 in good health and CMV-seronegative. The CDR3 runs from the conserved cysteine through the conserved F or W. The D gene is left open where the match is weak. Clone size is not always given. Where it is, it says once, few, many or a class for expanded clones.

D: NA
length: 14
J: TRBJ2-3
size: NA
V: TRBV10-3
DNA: TGTGCCATCAGGACGCACGGGGGAACAGATACGCAGTATTTT
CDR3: CAIRTHGGTDTQYF

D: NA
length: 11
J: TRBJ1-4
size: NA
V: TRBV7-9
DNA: TGTGCCAGCAGTCCAAATGAAAAACTGTTTTTT
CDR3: CASSPNEKLFF

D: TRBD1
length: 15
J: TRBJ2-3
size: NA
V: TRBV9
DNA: TGTGCCAGCAACCCCGGGACAGGGGGCGGAGATACGCAGTATTTT
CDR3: CASNPGTGGGDTQYF

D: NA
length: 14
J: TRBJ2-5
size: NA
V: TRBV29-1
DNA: TGCAGCGTTGAAGCGTTTACTAGTAAAGAGACCCAGTACTTC
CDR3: CSVEAFTSKETQYF

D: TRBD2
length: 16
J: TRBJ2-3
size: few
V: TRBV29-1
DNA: TGCAGCGTCGCGGGACTAGCGGGAGTTACGACAGATACGCAGTATTTT
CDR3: CSVAGLAGVTTDTQYF

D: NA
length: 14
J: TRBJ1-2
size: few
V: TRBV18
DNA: TGTGCCAGCTCACCTGGACGGGAGCCCCATGGCTACACCTTC
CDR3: CASSPGREPHGYTF

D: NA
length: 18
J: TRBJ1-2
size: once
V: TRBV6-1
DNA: TGTGCCAGCAGTGAAATGTCTGGGGGCGCAGGGGTGAACTATGGCTACACCTTC
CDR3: CASSEMSGGAGVNYGYTF

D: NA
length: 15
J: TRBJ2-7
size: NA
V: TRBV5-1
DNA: TGCGCCAGCAGCTTGGTTCAGGGGGGCTCCTACGAGCAGTACTTC
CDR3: CASSLVQGGSYEQYF

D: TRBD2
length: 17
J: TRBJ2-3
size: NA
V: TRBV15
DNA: TGTGCCACCAGCAGAGATAGGCTAGCGGAGAGCACAGATACGCAGTATTTT
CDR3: CATSRDRLAESTDTQYF

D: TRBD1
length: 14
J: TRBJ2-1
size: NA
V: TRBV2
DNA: TGTGCCAGCAGTGAGACAGGGCCTTACAATGAGCAGTTCTTC
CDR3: CASSETGPYNEQFF